This T cell receptor beta chain was documented in a study of blood T cell repertoires in COVID-19. About the study: Sites across the United States, Italy and Spain contributed samples from acute and convalescent COVID-19. PBMCs, B-cell-depleted T cells, or T cells provided the cDNA or gDNA that made up the material.

V lost 6 bases and J lost 6; bases outside the gene matches: 12. The CDR3 covers 16 residues. Germline lookup yields CDR1 MGHRA and CDR2 YSYEKL. Under the authors' procedure: Quantification of nucleated cells was approximated via reference gene primer amplification. Measured with immunoSEQ multiplex PCR; TCRdb has only the in-frame clones, and not every one. The V and J calls and clone size were taken over from that table, and D and trimming were inferred from the DNA. The sample lists around 300,000 clones, roughly 87% occurring once. This clonotype was obtained from a young man with active or convalescent COVID-19. This rearrangement joins TRBV4-1 to TRBJ2-4; 9 bases agree with TRBD2. Sequenced material: peripheral blood. In nucleotides, the CDR3 is TGCGCCAGCAGTCTTTTAGCGGGAGCCAGTGGAAACATTCAGTACTTC. Its protein product is CASSLLAGASGNIQYF.